The clone carrying this T cell receptor beta chain was picked up many times. This sample was taken from a study of molecular identifiers for immune sequencing clone quantification. Previously described methods and listed TCR primers produced bulk TCR libraries. A single record per CDR3 protein comes from TCRdb applying MiXCR to the PCR reads. The sample holds 250,000 to 350,000 distinct CDR3 sequences, around a fifth seen once. The CDR3 is 16 residues long. V shed 1 base and J shed 0 bases, with 15 bases lying between them. The germline gives CDR1 DFQATT, CDR2 SNEGSKA (reference sequence). Researchers sorted naive CD8 T cells as cells that were CD8+CD4-CCR7+CD45RA+.

The sample taken for sequencing was naive CD8+ T cells from blood, with Jurkat cell RNA spiked in. The subset denotes: FACS-sorted CD8+CD4-CCR7+CD45RA+ naive T cells. J is TRBJ1-2 and V is TRBV20-1; possible D gene TRBD1, 6 bases. The receptor was isolated from a human donor in good health. Some libraries in this study had Jurkat cell RNA spiked in. The chain's CDR3 is CSARGGYRETNYGYTF. CDR3 nucleotides: TGCAGTGCTAGAGGGGGGTACAGGGAAACTAACTATGGCTACACCTTC.